The 25 T cell receptor beta chains presented below share a single source sample, sequenced in a study of blood T cell repertoires in COVID-19. Here immunoSEQ multiplex PCR was the method, and the copy in TCRdb shows in-frame clones only, minus some. The profile shows over 200,000 clones, 84% of them singletons. Sequenced material: peripheral blood. The receptors here all came from a woman older than 75 with active or convalescent COVID-19.

The rearrangement joins TRBV3-1 (or the pseudogene TRBV3-2) to TRBJ2-3; D is perhaps TRBD2 (6 bases). Trimming pared 5 bases from V and 6 bases from J, leaving 9 bases between. Germline loops: CDR1 LGHDT, CDR2 YNNKEL (reference sequence). The CDR3 extends over 12 amino acids. Written as DNA, the CDR3 is TGTGCCAGCAGCTACAGCGGGGATACGCAGTATTTT. This codes for CASSYSGDTQYF.

The CDR3 here is CASSQDRGAVTYEQYF. CDR3 in DNA: TGTGCCAGCAGTCAGGACAGGGGAGCGGTAACCTACGAGCAGTACTTC. The V call is TRBV6-2 or TRBV6-3, the J call TRBJ2-7; 9 bases fit TRBD1. This CDR3 is built from 16 residues. In germline, CDR1 is MNHEY, CDR2 SVGEGT. Germline trimming cut 5 bases from V and 2 bases from J; bases unmatched to any gene: 10.

This clone was seen at least ten times. The genes are TRBV29-1 and TRBJ1-2, with 7 nucleotides matching TRBD1. CDR1 is SQVTM and CDR2 is ANQGSEA in the germline V gene. The CDR3 contains 10 residues. Trimming cost V 7 bases and J 7 bases; bases outside gene matches: 3. In DNA form, the CDR3 reads TGCAGCGCTGGGGACAGTGGCTACACCTTC. It yields the protein CSAGDSGYTF. Supplemented by reference TRBV29-1 and TRBJ1-2, the full variable domain reads SAVISQKPSRDICQRGTSLTIQCQVDSQVTMMFWYRQQPGQSLTLIATANQGSEATYESGFVIDKFPISRPNLTFSTLTVSNMSPEDSSIYLCSAGDSGYTFGSGTRLTVV.

The V call is TRBV28, the J call TRBJ2-4; 7 bases are shared with TRBD1. The CDR3 runs to 15 residues. From germline, CDR1 is MDHEN and CDR2 SYDVKM. The V and J ends lost 6 bases and 0 bases, in that order; junction bases with no gene match: 5. This CDR3 reads CASSPTGEAKNIQYF. The CDR3 nucleotides read TGTGCCAGCAGCCCCACAGGGGAAGCCAAAAACATTCAGTACTTC.

This clone came up a few times. The CDR3 region is CAWNRDNQPQHF. CDR3 DNA: TGTGCCTGGAACAGGGACAATCAGCCCCAGCATTTT. This chain connects TRBV30 to TRBJ1-5, with a possible D match to TRBD1 (6 bases). Germline loops: CDR1 GTSNPN, CDR2 SVGIG (reference sequence). The CDR3 is 12 amino acids. V gave up 4 bases and J gave up 3 bases, with 7 bases separating them.

The chain joins TRBV24-1 to TRBJ2-1, with 9 bases aligning to TRBD2. Trimming removed 3 bases from V and 6 bases from J; junction bases left unmatched: 5. CDR3 size: 15 residues. The V gene's germline CDR1 is KGHDR and CDR2 SFDVKD. The CDR3 is CATSDAGGPANEQFF. CDR3 coding DNA: TGTGCCACCAGTGATGCGGGAGGGCCGGCCAATGAGCAGTTCTTC.

The chain carries TRBV29-1 and TRBJ1-1; D ambiguous. Germline V gene lookup returns CDR1 SQVTM and CDR2 ANQGSEA. V was trimmed by 6 bases and J by 1 base, leaving 12 bases between them. This CDR3 is built from 13 residues. CDR3 in DNA: TGCAGCGTGGCCCAAGGAGAGAACACTGAAGCTTTCTTT. Translation: CSVAQGENTEAFF.

This clone was counted only a few times. This chain uses TRBV29-1 with TRBJ1-2, with unresolved D. CDR1 is SQVTM and CDR2 is ANQGSEA in the germline V gene. The CDR3 runs 12 residues. Trimming shortened V by 7 bases and J by 2 bases, and 11 bases separated the two germline ends. As DNA, the CDR3 is TGCAGCGCCTTCTCCCCCAACTATGGCTACACCTTC. Amino acid sequence: CSAFSPNYGYTF.

CDR3 nucleotide sequence: TGTGCCAGCAGCTTGTCGTGGCGGCCCCTGGATACGCAGTATTTT. It is translated as CASSLSWRPLDTQYF. The chain is built from TRBV5-8 and TRBJ2-3; D is unclear. The V end was cut by 1 base, the J end by 6 bases, with 15 bases between. The CDR3 covers 15 residues. Germline lookup yields CDR1 SGHTS and CDR2 YDEGEE.

The chain recombines TRBV11-1 with TRBJ2-7, with unresolved D. Germline V gene sequence: CDR1 SGHAT, CDR2 FQDESV (reference sequence). With 1 base removed from V and 2 bases from J, the gap between germline ends came to 15 bases. This CDR3 spans 16 amino acids. The CDR3 spells CASSLVALGSTYEQYF. Here the CDR3 DNA reads TGTGCCAGCAGCTTAGTTGCGCTAGGCTCGACCTACGAGCAGTACTTC.

CDR3 bases: TGTGCCAGCAGCTTCTTGGGCGGAGGGACCTACGAGCAGTACTTC. This sequence encodes CASSFLGGGTYEQYF. V usage is TRBV7-3 and J usage is TRBJ2-7; D perhaps matches TRBD2 (6 bases). This CDR3 spans 15 amino acids. CDR1 is SGHTA, CDR2 FQGTGA, per germline. The V end lost 3 bases, the J end lost 2 bases, and 14 bases lay between the germline ends.

The V gene is TRBV19, the J gene TRBJ2-7, with 10 bases lining up with TRBD1. Germline trimming cut 6 bases from V and 2 bases from J; bases unmatched to any gene: 10. The CDR3 sequence is 16 residues long. CDR1 and CDR2 (germline): LNHDA, SQIVND (reference sequence). The CDR3 nucleotides are TGTGCCAGTAGCCCGACAGGGGGCGCTAGGGCCTACGAGCAGTACTTC. Translating gives CASSPTGGARAYEQYF.

This clone was counted a few times. The CDR3 coding sequence is TGTGCCAGCTCGAGACAGGTGAACACTGAAGCTTTCTTT. Translation gives CASSRQVNTEAFF. This sequence joins TRBV2 and TRBJ1-1, with a tentative D call TRBD1 (6 bases). V was trimmed by 8 bases and J by 0 bases, leaving 10 bases between them. The CDR3 covers 13 residues. Germline CDR1 and CDR2: SNHLY and FYNNEI. The whole variable domain, filled in from reference TRBV2 and TRBJ1-1, reads EPEVTQTPSHQVTQMGQEVILRCVPISNHLYFYWYRQILGQKVEFLVSFYNNEISEKSEIFDDQFSVERPDGSNFTLKIRSTKLEDSAMYFCASSRQVNTEAFFGQGTRLTVV.

V gene TRBV2 combines with J gene TRBJ1-6, with D hard to call. V lost 8 bases to trimming and J lost 9 bases, with 11 bases between them. Germline CDR1 reads SNHLY; CDR2 reads FYNNEI. This CDR3 contains 12 residues. The CDR3 sequence: CASRPGGSPLHF. DNA of the CDR3: TGTGCCAGCCGACCAGGAGGTTCACCCCTCCACTTT.

The CDR3 is CSVGSGFDGYTF. The CDR3, as DNA: TGCAGCGTTGGTTCGGGGTTTGACGGCTACACCTTC. The V and J genes are TRBV29-1 and TRBJ1-2, with unresolved D. With 4 bases removed from V and 8 bases from J, the gap between germline ends came to 14 bases. The germline gives CDR1 SQVTM, CDR2 ANQGSEA. This CDR3 comprises 12 residues.

V gene TRBV9 combines with J gene TRBJ2-5; 7 nucleotides match TRBD1. Germline V gene lookup returns CDR1 SGDLS and CDR2 YYNGEE. This CDR3 is 13 amino acids long. Unmatched junction bases numbered 5, after V lost 4 bases and J lost 5 bases. CDR3 DNA sequence: TGTGCCAGCAGCTACAGGGGTGTGGAGACCCAGTACTTC. Translation gives CASSYRGVETQYF.

This clone is a singleton in its sample. This rearrangement joins TRBV27 to TRBJ1-4, with 7 bases fitting TRBD1. The V gene end was trimmed by 2 bases and the J gene end by 8 bases; junction bases not matched to a gene: 5. Per germline, CDR1 MNHEY and CDR2 SMNVEV (reference sequence). This CDR3 has 14 amino acids. Here the CDR3 reads CASSLARGREKLFF. The DNA for the CDR3 is TGTGCCAGCAGTTTAGCCAGGGGGAGGGAAAAACTGTTTTTT.

This sequence joins TRBV7-8 and TRBJ1-5; D is perhaps TRBD1 (6 bases). V dropped 1 base and J dropped 8 bases, with 15 bases sitting between them. CDR1 is SGHVS and CDR2 is FQNEAQ in the germline V gene. The CDR3 covers 15 residues. The DNA for the CDR3 is TGTGCCAGCAGCTTAGGGGGGCCACTGCGGGAGCCCCAGCATTTT. As protein: CASSLGGPLREPQHF.

The rearrangement joins TRBV6-4 to TRBJ2-3; 7 bases are a match to TRBD1. The CDR3 has 15 residues. The germline V gene has CDR1 MRHNA and CDR2 SNTAGT. J lost 0 bases, V lost 6 bases, and 6 bases had no gene match. The CDR3 sequence is CASRATGASTDTQYF. The CDR3 nucleotides are TGTGCCAGCAGAGCTACAGGGGCCAGCACAGATACGCAGTATTTT.

In this sample, this clone turned up once. V usage is TRBV7-2 and J usage is TRBJ2-7; 7 bases are a match to TRBD1. CDR1 is SGHTA and CDR2 is FQGNSA in the germline V gene. After removal of 1 base from V and 0 bases from J, the junction contained 9 bases not matched to a gene. This CDR3 is 17 amino acids long. The CDR3 nucleotides read TGTGCCAGCAGCTTAGGCCCTAGGGGGCCCATCTCCTACGAGCAGTACTTC. Protein product: CASSLGPRGPISYEQYF.

This chain links TRBV5-5 with TRBJ1-1, with unresolved D. V lost 4 bases to trimming and J lost 3 bases, with 13 bases between them. Per germline, CDR1 SGHKS and CDR2 YYEKEE (reference sequence). The CDR3 sequence is 14 residues long. CDR3 nucleotide sequence: TGTGCCAGCAGCCCCCCCGGCGGATACACTGAAGCTTTCTTT. It is translated as CASSPPGGYTEAFF. Based on the CDR3 plus reference TRBV5-5 and TRBJ1-1, the full variable domain is DAGVTQSPTHLIKTRGQQVTLRCSPISGHKSVSWYQQVLGQGPQFIFQYYEKEERGRGNFPDRFSARQFPNYSSELNVNALLLGDSALYLCASSPPGGYTEAFFGQGTRLTVV.

This clone appeared a single time. The chain couples TRBV6-1 to TRBJ2-2; D is uncertain. The CDR3 is made up of 12 amino acids. The germline CDR1 and CDR2 sequences are MNHNS and SASEGT. V lost 3 bases to trimming and J lost 5 bases, with 4 bases between them. CDR3 loop: CASSDRTGELFF. DNA of the CDR3: TGTGCCAGCAGTGATCGGACCGGGGAGCTGTTTTTT.

This clone was seen only a few times. The chain uses TRBV27 and TRBJ2-7; 7 nucleotides match TRBD2. The trim removed 6 bases at V and 4 bases at J, leaving 12 bases unmatched. Germline loops: CDR1 MNHEY, CDR2 SMNVEV (reference sequence). The CDR3 spans 15 residues. CDR3 sequence reads: CASSPTSVGGYEQYF. Here the CDR3 DNA reads TGTGCCAGCAGCCCCACCAGTGTCGGGGGGTACGAGCAGTACTTC.

This chain connects TRBV5-1 to TRBJ2-7; 10 positions match TRBD1. J lost 6 bases, V lost 4 bases, and 10 bases had no gene match. Per the germline V gene, CDR1 is SGHRS and CDR2 is YFSETQ. The CDR3 covers 15 residues. CDR3 DNA: TGCGCCAGCAGCCTGGCGGGACAGGGGTTGTCCGAGCAGTACTTC. This codes for CASSLAGQGLSEQYF.

This clone was observed a single time. V gene TRBV2 combines with J gene TRBJ1-2, with TRBD1 matching over 8 bases. Per germline, CDR1 SNHLY and CDR2 FYNNEI. CDR3 size: 14 residues. With V trimmed by 8 bases and J by 0 bases, 5 bases remained unmatched. Here the CDR3 reads CASVLDRANYGYTF. The CDR3 region has the DNA TGTGCCAGCGTGTTGGACAGGGCTAACTATGGCTACACCTTC. The whole variable domain, filled in from reference TRBV2 and TRBJ1-2, reads EPEVTQTPSHQVTQMGQEVILRCVPISNHLYFYWYRQILGQKVEFLVSFYNNEISEKSEIFDDQFSVERPDGSNFTLKIRSTKLEDSAMYFCASVLDRANYGYTFGSGTRLTVV.